The entry that follows covers one TCR beta chain sequence. Its specificity is not known. Genomic DNA was the PCR template. The TCR beta CDR3 region was amplified using 30 forward and 13 reverse primers. TCRdb called the multiplex PCR reads again in MiXCR, with one record for every CDR3 protein. Among fewer than 300,000 distinct CDR3 sequences listed, roughly 50% were seen once. The data stem from a study of type 1 and type 2 diabetes patients. The wider study: Donors were type 1 diabetes, type 2 diabetes, or nondiabetic controls. CD4+ or CD8+ T cells were positively selected from PBMCs with microbeads. Study-wide results and caveats: Some HECs seen only in T1D might also appear in more T2D or control samples.

J gave up 5 bases and V 5 bases, and 5 bases lay outside the gene matches. Germline CDR1 and CDR2: MDHEN and SYDVKM. CDR3 size: 13 residues. Material: peripheral blood mononuclear cells (PBMCs). This sequence was found in a man in his late teens or twenties with type 2 diabetes. The rearrangement joins TRBV28 to TRBJ2-7; 8 positions match TRBD2. CDR3 loop: CASSAGGGHEQYF. In DNA form, the CDR3 reads TGTGCCAGCAGTGCGGGGGGCGGCCACGAGCAGTACTTC.